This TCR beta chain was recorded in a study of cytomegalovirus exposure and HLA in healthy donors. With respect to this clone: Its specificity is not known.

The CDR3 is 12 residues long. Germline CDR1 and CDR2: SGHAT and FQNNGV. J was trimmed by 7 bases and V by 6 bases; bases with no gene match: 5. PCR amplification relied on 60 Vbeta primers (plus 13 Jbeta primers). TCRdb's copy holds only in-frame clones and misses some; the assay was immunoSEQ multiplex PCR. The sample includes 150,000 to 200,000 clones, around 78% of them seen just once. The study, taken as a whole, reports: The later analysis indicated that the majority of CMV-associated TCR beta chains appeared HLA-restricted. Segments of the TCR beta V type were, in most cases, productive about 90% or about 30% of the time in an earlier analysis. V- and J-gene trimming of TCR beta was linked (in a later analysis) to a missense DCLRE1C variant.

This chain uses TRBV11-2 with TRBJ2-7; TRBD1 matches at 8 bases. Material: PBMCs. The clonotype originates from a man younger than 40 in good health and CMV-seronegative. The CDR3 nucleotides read TGTGCCAGCAGACAACAGGGGGATGAGCAGTACTTC. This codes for CASRQQGDEQYF.